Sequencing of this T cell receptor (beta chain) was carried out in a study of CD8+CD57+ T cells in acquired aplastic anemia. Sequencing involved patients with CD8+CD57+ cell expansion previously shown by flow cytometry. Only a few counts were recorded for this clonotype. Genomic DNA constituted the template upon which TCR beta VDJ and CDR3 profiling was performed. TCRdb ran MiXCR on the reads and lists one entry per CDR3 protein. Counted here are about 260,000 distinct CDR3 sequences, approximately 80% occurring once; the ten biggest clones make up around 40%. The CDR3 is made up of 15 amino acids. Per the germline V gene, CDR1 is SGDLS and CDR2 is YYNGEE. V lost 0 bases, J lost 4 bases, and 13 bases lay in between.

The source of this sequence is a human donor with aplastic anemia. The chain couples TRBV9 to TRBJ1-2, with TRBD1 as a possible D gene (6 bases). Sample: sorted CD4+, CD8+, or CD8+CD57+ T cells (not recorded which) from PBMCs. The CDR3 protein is CASSVGQEPGYGYTF. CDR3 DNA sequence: TGTGCCAGCAGCGTAGGACAGGAGCCTGGCTATGGCTACACCTTC. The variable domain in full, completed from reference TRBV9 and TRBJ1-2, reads DSGVTQTPKHLITATGQRVTLRCSPRSGDLSVYWYQQSLDQGLQFLIQYYNGEERAKGNILERFSAQQFPDLHSELNLSSLELGDSALYFCASSVGQEPGYGYTFGSGTRLTVV.